The present entry profiles one T cell receptor (beta chain) with its context. CDR1 KGHDR and CDR2 SFDVKD come from the germline V gene. V gave up 9 bases and J gave up 0 bases; unmatched junction bases: 15. The CDR3 loop spans 17 amino acids. Authors' data handling: Reference gene primers were amplified, and this amplification served to estimate nucleated cell counts. Repertoires were generated with immunoSEQ multiplex PCR, while TCRdb's copy carries only in-frame clones and drops some. V and J calls and clone size follow that table, whereas D and trimming were derived from the DNA. The sample carries 200,000 to 250,000 clones, around 90% recorded once. The entry originates in a study of blood T cell repertoires in COVID-19. Study background: Acute and convalescent COVID-19 samples came from the United States, Italy and Spain. Nucleic acid was either cDNA or gDNA, and it came from T cells, B-cell-depleted T cells, or PBMCs.

The sample was peripheral blood. The V and J genes are TRBV24-1 and TRBJ1-2; 7 bases are a match to TRBD1. This TCR was recovered from a man aged 30 to 45 with COVID-19, enrolled during active disease. The CDR3 sequence: CATWGVTGRPANYGYTF. The DNA of the CDR3 is TGTGCCACCTGGGGGGTGACAGGGAGACCGGCTAACTATGGCTACACCTTC.